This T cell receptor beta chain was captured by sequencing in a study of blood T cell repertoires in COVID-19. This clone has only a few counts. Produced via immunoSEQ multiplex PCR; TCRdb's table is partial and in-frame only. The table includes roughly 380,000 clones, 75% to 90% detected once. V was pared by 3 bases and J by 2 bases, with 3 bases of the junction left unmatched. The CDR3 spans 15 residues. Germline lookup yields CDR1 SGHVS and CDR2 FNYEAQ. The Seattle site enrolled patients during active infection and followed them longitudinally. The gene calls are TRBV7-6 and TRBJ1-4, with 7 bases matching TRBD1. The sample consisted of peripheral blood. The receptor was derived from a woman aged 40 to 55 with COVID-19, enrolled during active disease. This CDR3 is CASSFVTGTNEKLFF. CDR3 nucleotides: TGTGCCAGCAGCTTCGTGACAGGGACTAATGAAAAACTGTTTTTT.